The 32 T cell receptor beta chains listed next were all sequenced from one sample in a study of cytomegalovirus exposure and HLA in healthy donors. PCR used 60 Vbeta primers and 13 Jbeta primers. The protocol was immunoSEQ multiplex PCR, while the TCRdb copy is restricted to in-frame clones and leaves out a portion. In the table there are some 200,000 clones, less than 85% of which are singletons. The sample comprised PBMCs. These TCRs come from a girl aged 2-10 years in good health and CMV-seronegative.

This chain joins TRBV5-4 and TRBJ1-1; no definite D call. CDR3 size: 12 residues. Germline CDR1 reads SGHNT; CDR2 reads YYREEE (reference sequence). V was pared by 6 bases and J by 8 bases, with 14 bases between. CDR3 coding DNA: TGTGCCAGCACCTGGGAGGGAGGAGAAGCTTTCTTT. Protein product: CASTWEGGEAFF. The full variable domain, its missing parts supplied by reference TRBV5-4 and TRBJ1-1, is ETGVTQSPTHLIKTRGQQVTLRCSSQSGHNTVSWYQQALGQGPQFIFQYYREEENGRGNFPPRFSGLQFPNYSSELNVNALELDDSALYLCASTWEGGEAFFGQGTRLTVV.

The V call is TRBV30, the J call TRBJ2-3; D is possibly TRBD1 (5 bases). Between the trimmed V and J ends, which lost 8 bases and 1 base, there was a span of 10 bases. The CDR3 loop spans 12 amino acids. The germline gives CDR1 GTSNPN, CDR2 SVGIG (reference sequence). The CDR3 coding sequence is TGTGCCGGACACGTGGGCACAGATACGCAGTATTTT. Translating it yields CAGHVGTDTQYF.

The CDR3 sequence: CASSSGQDNYEQYF. CDR3 bases: TGCGCCAGCAGCTCAGGACAGGATAACTACGAGCAGTACTTC. This chain uses TRBV5-1 with TRBJ2-7; 7 bases agree with TRBD1. Germline CDR1 and CDR2: SGHRS and YFSETQ. This CDR3 is 14 amino acids long. The junction had 6 bases not matched to a gene; V was cut back by 3 bases and J by 3 bases.

This CDR3 reads CASQGVRNEKLFF. The CDR3 bases are TGTGCCAGCCAGGGGGTCCGTAATGAAAAACTGTTTTTT. The chain recombines TRBV10-3 with TRBJ1-4, with 7 bases aligning to TRBD1. The V and J ends lost 10 bases and 4 bases, in that order; junction bases with no gene match: 6. Germline V gene sequence: CDR1 ENHRY, CDR2 SYGVKD. This CDR3 is built from 13 residues.

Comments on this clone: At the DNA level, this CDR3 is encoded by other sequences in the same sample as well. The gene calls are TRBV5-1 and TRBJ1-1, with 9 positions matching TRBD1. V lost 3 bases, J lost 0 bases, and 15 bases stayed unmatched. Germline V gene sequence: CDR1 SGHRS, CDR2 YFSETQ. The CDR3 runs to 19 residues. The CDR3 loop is CASSSGQGSALVVNTEAFF. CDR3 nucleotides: TGCGCCAGCAGCTCTGGACAGGGGTCCGCCCTGGTGGTGAACACTGAAGCTTTCTTT.

The CDR3 reads CATAGLGNYGYTF. The CDR3 bases are TGTGCCACCGCGGGACTCGGGAACTATGGCTACACCTTC. The J gene is TRBJ1-2, the V gene TRBV5-6; tentative D call: TRBD1 (5 bases). Germline loops: CDR1 SGHDT, CDR2 YYEEEE. V was pared by 9 bases and J by 2 bases, with 14 bases between. The CDR3 runs 13 residues.

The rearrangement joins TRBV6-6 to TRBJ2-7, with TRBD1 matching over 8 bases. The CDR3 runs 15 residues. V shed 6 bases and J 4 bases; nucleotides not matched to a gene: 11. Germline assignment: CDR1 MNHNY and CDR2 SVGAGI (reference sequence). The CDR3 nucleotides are TGTGCCAGCAGCAACCGGGACAGGTATTCTTACGAGCAGTACTTC. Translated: CASSNRDRYSYEQYF.

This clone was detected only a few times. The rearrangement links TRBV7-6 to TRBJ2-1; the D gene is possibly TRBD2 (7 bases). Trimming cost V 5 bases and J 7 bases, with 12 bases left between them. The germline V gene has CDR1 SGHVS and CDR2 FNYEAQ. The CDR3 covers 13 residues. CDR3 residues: CASSTGTKNEQFF. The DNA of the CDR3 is TGTGCCAGCAGCACAGGGACTAAGAATGAGCAGTTCTTC.

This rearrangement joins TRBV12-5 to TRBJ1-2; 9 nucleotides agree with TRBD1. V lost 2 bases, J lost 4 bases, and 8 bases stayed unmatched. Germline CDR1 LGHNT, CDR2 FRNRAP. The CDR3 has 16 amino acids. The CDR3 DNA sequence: TGTGCTAGTGGTTTGACGGGACAGGGAACCCCCTATGGCTACACCTTC. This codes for CASGLTGQGTPYGYTF.

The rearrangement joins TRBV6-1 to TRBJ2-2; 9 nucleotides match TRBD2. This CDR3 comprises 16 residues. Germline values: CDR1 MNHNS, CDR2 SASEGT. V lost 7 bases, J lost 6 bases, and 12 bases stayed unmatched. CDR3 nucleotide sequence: TGTGCCAGCATTGAGGGGCCTAGCGGGATCCCCGGGGAGCTGTTTTTT. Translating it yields CASIEGPSGIPGELFF.

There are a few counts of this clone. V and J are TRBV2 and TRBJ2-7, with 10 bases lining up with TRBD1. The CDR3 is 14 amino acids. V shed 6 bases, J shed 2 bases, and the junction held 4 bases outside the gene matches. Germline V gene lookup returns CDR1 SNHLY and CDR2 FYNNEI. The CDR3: CASRRQGATYEQYF. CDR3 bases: TGTGCCAGCAGGAGACAGGGGGCTACCTACGAGCAGTACTTC.

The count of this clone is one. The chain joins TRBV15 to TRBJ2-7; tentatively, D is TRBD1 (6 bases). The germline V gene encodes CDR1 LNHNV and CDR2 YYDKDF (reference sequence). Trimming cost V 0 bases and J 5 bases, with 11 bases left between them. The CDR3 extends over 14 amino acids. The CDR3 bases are TGTGCCACCAGCAGAGATGTCAGGGGCCACGAGCAGTACTTC. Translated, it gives CATSRDVRGHEQYF.

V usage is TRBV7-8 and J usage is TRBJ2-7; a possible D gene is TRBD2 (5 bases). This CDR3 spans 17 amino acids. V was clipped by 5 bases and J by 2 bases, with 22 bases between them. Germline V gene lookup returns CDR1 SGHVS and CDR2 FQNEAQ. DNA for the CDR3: TGTGCCAGCAGCCGAAACGAATTCGCGACGGGGACCTACGAGCAGTACTTC. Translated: CASSRNEFATGTYEQYF.

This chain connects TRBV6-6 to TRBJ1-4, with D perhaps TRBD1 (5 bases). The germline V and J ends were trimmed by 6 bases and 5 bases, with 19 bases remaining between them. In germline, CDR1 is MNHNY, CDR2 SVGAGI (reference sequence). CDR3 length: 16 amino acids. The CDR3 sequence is CASRDSGLLTNEKLFF. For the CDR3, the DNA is TGTGCCAGCAGGGACTCGGGACTTTTAACAAATGAAAAACTGTTTTTT.

CDR3 DNA: TGTGCTAGTGCCATCCCTAGCGGGGGCTTTGGGGGACAGTACTTC. Protein: CASAIPSGGFGGQYF. This chain links TRBV12-5 with TRBJ2-7, with 10 bases aligning to TRBD2. This CDR3 comprises 15 residues. J lost 10 bases, V lost 7 bases, and 16 bases had no gene match. Germline-derived CDR1 and CDR2 are LGHNT and FRNRAP.

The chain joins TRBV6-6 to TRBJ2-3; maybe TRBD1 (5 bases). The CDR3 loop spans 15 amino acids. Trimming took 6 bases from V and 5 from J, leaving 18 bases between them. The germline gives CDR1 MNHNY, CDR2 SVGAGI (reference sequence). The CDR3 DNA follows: TGTGCCAGCAGATCTTTAGGGGCACCCCGAGATACGCAGTATTTT. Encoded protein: CASRSLGAPRDTQYF.

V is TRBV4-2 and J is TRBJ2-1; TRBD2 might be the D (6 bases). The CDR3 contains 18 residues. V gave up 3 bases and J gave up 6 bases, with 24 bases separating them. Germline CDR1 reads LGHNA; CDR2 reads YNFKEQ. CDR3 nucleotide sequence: TGTGCCAGCAGCCATTCTAGCGCCTTATTACCCCGATTCAATGAGCAGTTCTTC. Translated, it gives CASSHSSALLPRFNEQFF.

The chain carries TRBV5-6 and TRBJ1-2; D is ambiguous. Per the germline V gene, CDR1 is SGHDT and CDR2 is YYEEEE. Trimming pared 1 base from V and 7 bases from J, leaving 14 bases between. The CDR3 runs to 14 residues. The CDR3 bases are TGTGCCAGCAGCTTGCGGGCAACTAGTATTGGCTACACCTTC. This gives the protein CASSLRATSIGYTF.

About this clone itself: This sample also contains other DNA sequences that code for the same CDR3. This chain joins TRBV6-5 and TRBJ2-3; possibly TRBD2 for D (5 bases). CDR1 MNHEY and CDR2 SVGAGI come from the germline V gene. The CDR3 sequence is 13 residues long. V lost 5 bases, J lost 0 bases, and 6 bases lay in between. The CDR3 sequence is CASSRTSTDTQYF. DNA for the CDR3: TGTGCCAGCAGTAGGACTAGCACAGATACGCAGTATTTT.

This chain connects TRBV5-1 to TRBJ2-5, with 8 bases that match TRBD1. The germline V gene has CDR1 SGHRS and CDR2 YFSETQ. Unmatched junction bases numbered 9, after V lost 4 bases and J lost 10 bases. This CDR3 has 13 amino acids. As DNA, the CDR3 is TGCGCCAGCAGCAAACAGGGGGAGGAGGGCCAGTACTTC. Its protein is CASSKQGEEGQYF.

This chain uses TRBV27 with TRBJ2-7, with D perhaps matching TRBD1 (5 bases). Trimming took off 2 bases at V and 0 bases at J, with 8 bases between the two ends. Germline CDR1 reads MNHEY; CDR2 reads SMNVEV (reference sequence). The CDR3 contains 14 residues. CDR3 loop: CASSLIDSSYEQYF. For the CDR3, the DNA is TGTGCCAGCAGTTTAATTGACAGCTCCTACGAGCAGTACTTC.

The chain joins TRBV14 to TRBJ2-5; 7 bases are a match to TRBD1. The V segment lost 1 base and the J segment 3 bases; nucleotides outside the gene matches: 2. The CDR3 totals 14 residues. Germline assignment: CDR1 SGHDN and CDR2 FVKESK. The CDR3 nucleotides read TGTGCCAGCAGCCAAGTCGGGACAGAAGAGACCCAGTACTTC. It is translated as CASSQVGTEETQYF.

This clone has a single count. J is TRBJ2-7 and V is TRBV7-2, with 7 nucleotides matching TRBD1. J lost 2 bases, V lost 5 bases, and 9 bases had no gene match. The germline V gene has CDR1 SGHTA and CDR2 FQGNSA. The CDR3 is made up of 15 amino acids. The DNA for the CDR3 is TGTGCCAGCAGCCCGCAGACAGGGCGAACCTACGAGCAGTACTTC. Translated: CASSPQTGRTYEQYF.

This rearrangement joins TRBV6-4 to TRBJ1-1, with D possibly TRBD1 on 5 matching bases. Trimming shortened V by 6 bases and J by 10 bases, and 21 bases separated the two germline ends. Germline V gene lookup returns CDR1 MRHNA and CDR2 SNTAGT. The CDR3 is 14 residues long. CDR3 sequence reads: CASSPTWGGVLAFF. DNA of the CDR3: TGTGCCAGCAGCCCCACGTGGGGGGGGGTTTTAGCTTTCTTT.

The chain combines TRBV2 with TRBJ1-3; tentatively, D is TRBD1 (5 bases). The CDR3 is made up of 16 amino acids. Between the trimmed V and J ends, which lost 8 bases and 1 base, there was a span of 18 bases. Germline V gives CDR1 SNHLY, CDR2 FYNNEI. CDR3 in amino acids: CASVNQGIFSGNTIYF. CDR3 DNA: TGTGCCAGCGTGAACCAGGGAATCTTTTCTGGAAACACCATATATTTT.

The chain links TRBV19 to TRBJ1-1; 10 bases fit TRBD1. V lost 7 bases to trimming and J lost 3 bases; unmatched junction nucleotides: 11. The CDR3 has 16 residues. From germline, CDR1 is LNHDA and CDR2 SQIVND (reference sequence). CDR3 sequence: CASTSLLGTGDTEAFF. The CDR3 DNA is TGTGCCAGTACGTCCCTACTGGGGACAGGGGACACTGAAGCTTTCTTT.

CDR3 in DNA: TGTGCCAGCACTCGACTAGCGGGAGGGGGGAATGAGCAGTTCTTC. It encodes CASTRLAGGGNEQFF. The V gene is TRBV6-1, the J gene TRBJ2-1, with 14 positions matching TRBD2. The CDR3 has 15 residues. V was pared by 7 bases and J by 7 bases, with 6 bases of the junction left unmatched. From germline, CDR1 is MNHNS and CDR2 SASEGT.

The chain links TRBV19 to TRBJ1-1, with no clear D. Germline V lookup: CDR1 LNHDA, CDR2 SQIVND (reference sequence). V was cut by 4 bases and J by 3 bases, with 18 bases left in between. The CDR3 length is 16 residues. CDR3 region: CASSTKPGVGDTEAFF. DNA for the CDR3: TGTGCCAGTAGTACAAAGCCTGGGGTGGGAGACACTGAAGCTTTCTTT. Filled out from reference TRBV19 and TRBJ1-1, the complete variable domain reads DGGITQSPKYLFRKEGQNVTLSCEQNLNHDAMYWYRQDPGQGLRLIYYSQIVNDFQKGDIAEGYSVSREKKESFPLTVTSAQKNPTAFYLCASSTKPGVGDTEAFFGQGTRLTVV.

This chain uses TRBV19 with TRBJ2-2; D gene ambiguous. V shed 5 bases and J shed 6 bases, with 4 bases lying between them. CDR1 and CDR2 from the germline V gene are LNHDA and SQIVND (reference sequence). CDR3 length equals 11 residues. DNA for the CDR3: TGTGCCAGTAGTTATTCCGGGGAGCTGTTTTTT. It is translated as CASSYSGELFF.

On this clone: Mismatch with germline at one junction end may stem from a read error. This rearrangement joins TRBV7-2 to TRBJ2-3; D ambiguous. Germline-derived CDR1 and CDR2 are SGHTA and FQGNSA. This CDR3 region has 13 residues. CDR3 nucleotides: TGTGCCAGCAGGTCTCGTAACACAGATACGCGGTATTTT. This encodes CASRSRNTDTRYF.

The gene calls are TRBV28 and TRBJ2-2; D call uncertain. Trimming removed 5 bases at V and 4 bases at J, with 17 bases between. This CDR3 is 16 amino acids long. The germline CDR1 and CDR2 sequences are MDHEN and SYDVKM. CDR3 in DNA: TGTGCCAGCAGTCCCCAGAGTGGCCGCGGCACCGGGGAGCTGTTTTTT. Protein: CASSPQSGRGTGELFF. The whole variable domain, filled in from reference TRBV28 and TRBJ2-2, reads DVKVTQSSRYLVKRTGEKVFLECVQDMDHENMFWYRQDPGLGLRLIYFSYDVKMKEKGDIPEGYSVSREKKERFSLILESASTNQTSMYLCASSPQSGRGTGELFFGEGSRLTVL.

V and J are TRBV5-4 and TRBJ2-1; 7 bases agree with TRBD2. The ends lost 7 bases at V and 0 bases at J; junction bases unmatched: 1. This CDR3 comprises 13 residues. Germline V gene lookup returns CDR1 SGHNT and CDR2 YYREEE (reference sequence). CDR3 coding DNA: TGTGCCAGCGGGACTAACTCCTACAATGAGCAGTTCTTC. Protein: CASGTNSYNEQFF.